The clone carrying this T cell receptor beta chain is judged medium-sized. The CDR3 loop spans 15 amino acids. Germline assignment: CDR1 SGHDN and CDR2 FVKESK. The V end was cut by 1 base, the J end by 3 bases, with 12 bases between. The sample originates from a study of T cell changes during pregnancy in multiple sclerosis. Produced via immunoSEQ multiplex PCR; TCRdb's table is partial and in-frame only. The sample includes roughly 45,000 clones, roughly nine tenths of them seen just once. The chain has TRBV14 and TRBJ1-1; the D gene is possibly TRBD1 (5 bases). This receptor was taken from a female donor with multiple sclerosis, enrolled in a pregnancy study. The specimen was CD4+ T cells from peripheral blood mononuclear cells, collected in the second trimester of pregnancy. The CDR3 DNA follows: TGTGCCAGCAGCCAAGTACAAGGGGTGTACACTGAAGCTTTCTTT. Protein product: CASSQVQGVYTEAFF.